The next 5 T cell receptor beta chains were all read from a single sample in a study of CD8 T cells in ankylosing spondylitis. TCRdb re-derived calls from the 5' RACE reads in MiXCR, one entry per CDR3 protein. Of a few hundred thousand distinct CDR3 sequences listed, about 10% are singletons. The sequencing input was blood, either unsorted or a sorted T cell fraction (not recorded which). All receptors derive from a male donor with ankylosing spondylitis or in good health (not recorded which).

This clonotype was counted ten times or more. V is TRBV15 and J is TRBJ2-2; D uncertain. This CDR3 is built from 15 residues. Trimming removed 1 base at V and 3 bases at J, with 9 bases between. Germline V gene lookup returns CDR1 LNHNV and CDR2 YYDKDF (reference sequence). The chain's CDR3 is CATSRATDHTGELFF. In nucleotides, the CDR3 is TGTGCCACCAGCAGAGCGACGGACCACACCGGGGAGCTGTTTTTT.

This rearrangement joins TRBV7-7 to TRBJ2-7; 10 bases are shared with TRBD2. V lost 5 bases and J lost 4; bases outside the gene matches: 17. This CDR3 spans 18 amino acids. The V gene's germline CDR1 is SSHAT and CDR2 FNYEAQ (reference sequence). The CDR3: CASSPGELTSGIPYEQYF. In nucleotides, the CDR3 is TGTGCCAGCAGCCCCGGGGAACTTACTAGCGGGATTCCATACGAGCAGTACTTC.

The table lists this clonotype with many counts. The chain carries TRBV20-1 and TRBJ2-7; 11 bases line up with TRBD2. J was trimmed by 0 bases and V by 0 bases; bases with no gene match: 4. This CDR3 spans 16 amino acids. Germline V gene lookup returns CDR1 DFQATT and CDR2 SNEGSKA (reference sequence). Here the CDR3 DNA reads TGCAGTGCTAGAGAAGAACTAGCGGGGGACTCCTACGAGCAGTACTTC. This gives the protein CSAREELAGDSYEQYF.

Ten or more counts support this clonotype. The chain has TRBV5-1 and TRBJ2-5; 8 positions agree with TRBD1. Germline lookup yields CDR1 SGHRS and CDR2 YFSETQ. The CDR3 consists of 15 residues. V shed 3 bases and J 5 bases; nucleotides not matched to a gene: 9. The CDR3 DNA reads TGCGCCAGCAGCTCCTCTGGACAGGGCTACGAGACCCAGTACTTC. Protein: CASSSSGQGYETQYF. Full variable domain (remainder filled in from reference TRBV5-1 and TRBJ2-5): KAGVTQTPRYLIKTRGQQVTLSCSPISGHRSVSWYQQTPGQGLQFLFEYFSETQRNKGNFPGRFSGRQFSNSRSEMNVSTLELGDSALYLCASSSSGQGYETQYFGPGTRLLVL.

This clonotype was picked up many times. The chain is built from TRBV20-1 and TRBJ2-1; tentatively, D is TRBD2 (5 bases). Germline CDR1 reads DFQATT; CDR2 reads SNEGSKA (reference sequence). The CDR3 is 14 residues long. Trimming took 6 bases from V and 0 from J, leaving 12 bases between them. The CDR3 nucleotides read TGCAGTGCACCGGGGATATCCTCCTACAATGAGCAGTTCTTC. It specifies CSAPGISSYNEQFF.